This TCR beta chain originates from a study of blood T cells in healthy people across ages. Whole-study context: About one barcoded beta molecule was captured per two T cells (by template switching).

The ends were cut back, 9 bases at V and 4 bases at J, with 21 bases in the middle. This CDR3 comprises 15 residues. The germline CDR1 and CDR2 sequences are MDHEN and SYDVKM. Then a second PCR, running about 6 to 11 cycles, was carried out with a sample-barcoded 5' primer and a J-beta primer mix. A template-switch adaptor containing 12 random nucleotides labeled each cDNA molecule. Each CDR3 protein is one row after TCRdb ran MiXCR on the 5' RACE reads. The table has roughly 560,000 distinct CDR3 sequences, nearly 25% seen once. The data also belong to a second study, concerning T cells of mothers and their children. From that paper: The study obtained over 9.5 million TCR beta CDR3 reads per mother and around 3 million per child.

This clonotype was obtained from a boy between 5 and 17 years old in good health. The chain combines TRBV28 with TRBJ2-5; perhaps TRBD1 as D (6 bases). The sample comprised blood. CDR3 coding DNA: TGTGCCAGTGGTTATGAGGGGGTGATAGTAGAGACCCAGTACTTC. It is translated as CASGYEGVIVETQYF.